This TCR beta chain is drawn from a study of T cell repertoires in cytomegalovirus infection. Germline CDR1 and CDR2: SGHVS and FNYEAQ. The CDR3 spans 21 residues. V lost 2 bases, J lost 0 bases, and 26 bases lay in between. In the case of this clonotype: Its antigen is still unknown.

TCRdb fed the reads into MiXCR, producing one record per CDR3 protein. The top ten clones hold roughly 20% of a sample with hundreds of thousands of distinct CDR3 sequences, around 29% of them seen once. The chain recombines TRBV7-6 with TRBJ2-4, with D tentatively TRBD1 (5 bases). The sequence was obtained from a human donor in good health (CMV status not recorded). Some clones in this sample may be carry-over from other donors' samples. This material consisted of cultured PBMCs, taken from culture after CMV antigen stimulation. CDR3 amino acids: CASSLPAVLAGKTLAKNIQYF. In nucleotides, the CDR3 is TGTGCCAGCAGCTTACCCGCGGTCCTGGCAGGGAAGACCTTAGCCAAAAACATTCAGTACTTC.